In its sample, the clone carrying this T cell receptor (beta chain) was seen a few times. Its antigen is currently unknown. One entry per CDR3 protein, called by TCRdb with MiXCR from the reads. The profile covers about 920,000 distinct CDR3 sequences, with around 30% appearing a single time and more than 12% taken by the ten largest. This sample stems from a study of T cell repertoires in cytomegalovirus infection. Across the whole study: The study used recently identified HLA-C-restricted and well-studied HLA-B-restricted CMV epitopes. It was the public TCR beta signatures that indicated both CMV infection and matching HLA type.

The length of the CDR3 is 16 residues. Trimming shortened V by 3 bases and J by 2 bases, and 16 bases separated the two germline ends. Germline CDR1 MNHEY, CDR2 SMNVEV (reference sequence). Overall study results and limits: CMV-specific TCR beta clonotypes restricted by HLA-C were the ones dominating the ex vivo response. Frequencies of public TCR beta families were cumulated, and this identified carriers of CMV plus the relevant HLA.

The sequences come from cultured CD8+ T cells from PBMCs, collected from culture after CMV antigen stimulation. This sequence was found in a human donor in good health (CMV status not recorded). Some clones in this sample may be carry-over from other donors' samples. This chain links TRBV27 with TRBJ1-1; the D gene is possibly TRBD1 (5 bases). CDR3 in amino acids: CASSLAQGLRNTEAFF. CDR3 DNA: TGTGCCAGCAGTTTGGCCCAGGGTTTGAGAAACACTGAAGCTTTCTTT.